This passage covers 24 T cell receptor beta chains from one sample sequenced in a study of T cell changes during pregnancy in multiple sclerosis. Assay: immunoSEQ multiplex PCR; the TCRdb copy retains only in-frame clones and omits some. The table has some 93,000 clones, approximately 92% seen once. The specimen comprised peripheral blood, sampled after pregnancy. The receptors shown here come from a female donor with multiple sclerosis, enrolled in a pregnancy study.

The gene calls are TRBV10-3 and TRBJ1-2, with D perhaps TRBD1 (6 bases). This CDR3 contains 15 residues. Germline-derived CDR1 and CDR2 are ENHRY and SYGVKD. V was shortened by 0 bases and J by 3 bases, with 11 bases between the two germline ends. The CDR3 here is CAISESRGTDYGYTF. The CDR3, as DNA: TGTGCCATCAGTGAGTCGAGGGGGACGGACTATGGCTACACCTTC.

This clone was seen only a few times. The V and J genes are TRBV19 and TRBJ1-1, with TRBD1 matching 11 bases. Germline V CDR1 and CDR2: LNHDA, SQIVND (reference sequence). The CDR3 has 13 amino acids. The trim removed 11 bases at V and 4 bases at J, leaving 6 bases unmatched. CDR3 protein: CAVRTGGVTEAFF. CDR3 coding DNA: TGTGCCGTTAGGACAGGGGGCGTCACTGAAGCTTTCTTT.

CDR3 sequence (DNA): TGTGCCAGCAGTGTCGGCCAGGGGGCCGGGACCCAGTACTTC. Protein sequence: CASSVGQGAGTQYF. The gene calls are TRBV2 and TRBJ2-5, with 8 bases aligning to TRBD1. V trimming: 4 bases; J trimming: 7 bases; junction bases outside the gene matches: 8. The germline gives CDR1 SNHLY, CDR2 FYNNEI. The CDR3 has 14 amino acids. Filled out from reference TRBV2 and TRBJ2-5, the complete variable domain reads EPEVTQTPSHQVTQMGQEVILRCVPISNHLYFYWYRQILGQKVEFLVSFYNNEISEKSEIFDDQFSVERPDGSNFTLKIRSTKLEDSAMYFCASSVGQGAGTQYFGPGTRLLVL.

The chain couples TRBV11-1 to TRBJ2-3; D is uncertain. CDR1 and CDR2 from the germline V gene are SGHAT and FQDESV (reference sequence). The CDR3 loop spans 17 amino acids. Trimming took 0 bases from V and 3 from J, leaving 16 bases between them. DNA for the CDR3: TGTGCCAGCAGCTTAGCGGATGGCCCAGGCCAGACAGATACGCAGTATTTT. Translation gives CASSLADGPGQTDTQYF. Full variable domain (remainder filled in from reference TRBV11-1 and TRBJ2-3): EAEVAQSPRYKITEKSQAVAFWCDPISGHATLYWYRQILGQGPELLVQFQDESVVDDSQLPKDRFSAERLKGVDSTLKIQPAELGDSAMYLCASSLADGPGQTDTQYFGPGTRLTVL.

The CDR3 reads CASRTKTGTSGANVLTF. The CDR3 DNA reads TGTGCCAGTAGGACAAAGACAGGCACCTCTGGGGCCAACGTCCTGACTTTC. V gene TRBV19 combines with J gene TRBJ2-6, with a possible D match to TRBD1 (6 bases). The CDR3 has 17 amino acids. V lost 6 bases to trimming and J lost 0 bases, with 15 bases between them. In germline, CDR1 is LNHDA, CDR2 SQIVND (reference sequence).

This clone has just one count. The chain couples TRBV5-4 to TRBJ1-2; TRBD1 matches 8 bases. Per germline, CDR1 SGHNT and CDR2 YYREEE (reference sequence). Trimming at V came to 1 base and at J to 6 bases, leaving 17 bases not matched to a gene. This CDR3 comprises 18 residues. CDR3 residues: CASSLQRTGILVWDGYTF. CDR3 in DNA: TGTGCCAGCAGCTTGCAGAGGACAGGGATACTGGTATGGGATGGCTACACCTTC.

The chain recombines TRBV5-6 with TRBJ1-2, with 7 bases fitting TRBD1. This CDR3 has 17 residues. With V trimmed by 1 base and J by 4 bases, 13 bases remained unmatched. Germline loops: CDR1 SGHDT, CDR2 YYEEEE. CDR3 amino acids: CASSLRGPQGPSYGYTF. Written as DNA, the CDR3 is TGTGCCAGCAGCTTGCGGGGTCCACAGGGGCCATCCTATGGCTACACCTTC.

This chain connects TRBV6-5 to TRBJ2-3, with 7 bases that match TRBD1. From germline, CDR1 is MNHEY and CDR2 SVGAGI. There are 15 residues in the CDR3. Losses at the gene ends were 8 bases for V and 1 base for J; bases not matched to a gene: 9. The CDR3 region has the DNA TGTGCCAGCTCCTCCACAGGGGCGGGCACAGATACGCAGTATTTT. Encoded protein: CASSSTGAGTDTQYF.

The chain links TRBV11-1 to TRBJ2-3; 10 bases are shared with TRBD2. The CDR3 contains 16 residues. V shed 5 bases, J shed 0 bases, and the junction held 5 bases outside the gene matches. Germline CDR1 is SGHAT and CDR2 is FQDESV (reference sequence). CDR3 protein: CASSHELAGSTDTQYF. The CDR3 region has the DNA TGTGCCAGCAGCCACGAACTAGCGGGGAGCACAGATACGCAGTATTTT.

In its sample, this clone was seen a few times. The J gene is TRBJ1-1, the V gene TRBV18; TRBD1 matches 10 bases. This CDR3 region has 16 residues. The trim removed 2 bases at V and 0 bases at J, leaving 3 bases unmatched. Germline V gene sequence: CDR1 KGHSH, CDR2 LQKENI. CDR3 in amino acids: CASSPADRGVNTEAFF. The CDR3 nucleotides read TGTGCCAGCTCACCAGCGGACAGGGGGGTGAACACTGAAGCTTTCTTT.

The table lists this clone with a count of one. The rearrangement uses TRBV6-6 and TRBJ2-3; no definite D call. V lost 2 bases and J 0 bases, leaving 9 bases between the germline ends. Germline lookup yields CDR1 MNHNY and CDR2 SVGAGI (reference sequence). The CDR3 spans 15 residues. CDR3 sequence reads: CASSYGPPSTDTQYF. The CDR3 DNA reads as TGTGCCAGCAGTTACGGGCCACCTAGCACAGATACGCAGTATTTT.

The V and J genes are TRBV10-3 and TRBJ1-1, with 7 bases aligning to TRBD1. This CDR3 has 15 amino acids. CDR1 is ENHRY and CDR2 is SYGVKD in the germline V gene. V lost 0 bases, J lost 2 bases, and 3 bases stayed unmatched. The CDR3 nucleotides are TGTGCCATCAGTGAGTCTAACAGGGGAAACACTGAAGCTTTCTTT. Its protein is CAISESNRGNTEAFF.

The genes are TRBV18 and TRBJ1-2; the D gene is possibly TRBD1 (5 bases). Trimming left V 3 bases short and J 6 bases short, with 14 bases between. The CDR3 sequence is 14 residues long. Germline V gene data show CDR1 as KGHSH and CDR2 as LQKENI. The CDR3 DNA reads as TGTGCCAGCTCACCGGAGAACGGGGGGAATGGCTACACCTTC. It encodes CASSPENGGNGYTF. The full variable domain, rest sourced from reference TRBV18 and TRBJ1-2, is NAGVMQNPRHLVRRRGQEARLRCSPMKGHSHVYWYRQLPEEGLKFMVYLQKENIIDESGMPKERFSAEFPKEGPSILRIQQVVRGDSAAYFCASSPENGGNGYTFGSGTRLTVV.

The rearrangement links TRBV27 to TRBJ1-1, with 7 bases fitting TRBD1. This CDR3 has 14 amino acids. V lost 2 bases to trimming and J lost 4 bases; unmatched junction nucleotides: 4. CDR1 and CDR2 (germline): MNHEY, SMNVEV (reference sequence). The CDR3 bases are TGTGCCAGCAGTTTACTCCCAGGGGGCACTGAAGCTTTCTTT. Residues: CASSLLPGGTEAFF.

The chain links TRBV7-2 to TRBJ2-7; D unclear. The CDR3 has 13 residues. Germline V CDR1 and CDR2: SGHTA, FQGNSA. V lost 6 bases and J lost 3, with 12 bases in between. This chain's CDR3 is CASSPYNHYEQYF. In DNA form, the CDR3 reads TGTGCCAGCAGTCCGTACAATCACTACGAGCAGTACTTC.

The V gene is TRBV18, the J gene TRBJ2-3; 9 positions match TRBD2. Germline values: CDR1 KGHSH, CDR2 LQKENI. With 1 base clipped from V and 2 bases from J, the junction kept 4 bases outside the gene matches. The CDR3 covers 16 residues. CDR3 sequence reads: CASSPRSGGTTDTQYF. DNA of the CDR3: TGTGCCAGCTCACCACGGAGCGGGGGGACCACAGATACGCAGTATTTT.

V is TRBV27 and J is TRBJ1-2, with unresolved D. V was pared by 3 bases and J by 2 bases, with 16 bases between. CDR1 MNHEY and CDR2 SMNVEV come from the germline V gene (reference sequence). This CDR3 has 16 residues. CDR3 coding DNA: TGTGCCAGCAGTTTTGTAGGCATCGGGGTCAACTATGGCTACACCTTC. This translates into CASSFVGIGVNYGYTF.

The chain combines TRBV5-1 with TRBJ2-1; TRBD1 is a possible D gene (6 bases). Germline V CDR1 and CDR2: SGHRS, YFSETQ. V was shortened by 3 bases and J by 6 bases, with 13 bases between the two germline ends. The CDR3 is 14 amino acids. CDR3 loop: CASSYRVLRNEQFF. In DNA, the CDR3 is TGCGCCAGCAGCTACAGGGTGTTGCGCAATGAGCAGTTCTTC.

The chain uses TRBV6-5 and TRBJ1-1; 8 bases are a match to TRBD1. CDR1 and CDR2 from the germline V gene are MNHEY and SVGAGI. This CDR3 region has 15 residues. With V trimmed by 5 bases and J by 2 bases, 7 bases remained unmatched. The CDR3 reads CASSPTGASNTEAFF. The DNA for the CDR3 is TGTGCCAGCAGTCCGACAGGGGCCAGTAACACTGAAGCTTTCTTT.

V gene TRBV27 combines with J gene TRBJ2-5, with unresolved D. V lost 4 bases, J lost 3 bases, and 3 bases lay in between. CDR3 length: 11 residues. CDR1 MNHEY and CDR2 SMNVEV come from the germline V gene (reference sequence). CDR3 amino acids: CASSSKETQYF. As DNA, the CDR3 is TGTGCCAGCAGTTCAAAAGAGACCCAGTACTTC.

The chain is built from TRBV5-1 and TRBJ1-1, with D uncertain. The CDR3 consists of 13 residues. Germline V gene lookup returns CDR1 SGHRS and CDR2 YFSETQ. The ends were cut back, 5 bases at V and 5 bases at J, with 13 bases in the middle. The chain's CDR3 is CASRPGEHTEAFF. DNA for the CDR3: TGCGCCAGCAGGCCTGGAGAGCATACTGAAGCTTTCTTT.

The chain recombines TRBV20-1 with TRBJ1-1, with 9 nucleotides matching TRBD1. The CDR3 consists of 11 residues. With V trimmed by 5 bases and J by 12 bases, 7 bases remained unmatched. The germline CDR1 and CDR2 sequences are DFQATT and SNEGSKA (reference sequence). The CDR3 protein is CSARGQGMPFF. CDR3 nucleotides: TGCAGTGCTCGGGGACAGGGAATGCCTTTCTTT.

CDR3 in DNA: TGCGCCAGCAGCTTGTTCCCGGGACAGGGTCCGAATGAGCAGTTCTTC. This translates into CASSLFPGQGPNEQFF. V gene TRBV5-1 combines with J gene TRBJ2-1; 9 positions agree with TRBD1. V was pared by 1 base and J by 7 bases, with 9 bases of the junction left unmatched. Per germline, CDR1 SGHRS and CDR2 YFSETQ. The CDR3 has 16 residues.

DNA of the CDR3: TGTGCCAGCAGCTGGACAGACCATAGCAATCAGCCCCAGCATTTT. It yields the protein CASSWTDHSNQPQHF. The chain joins TRBV7-8 to TRBJ1-5; tentatively, D is TRBD1 (6 bases). The CDR3 runs 15 residues. Germline V lookup: CDR1 SGHVS, CDR2 FQNEAQ. Trimming cost V 4 bases and J 0 bases, with 10 bases left between them.